Each of the 4 T cell receptor beta chains below was sequenced from the same sample in a study of early T cells in non-severe SARS-CoV-2 infection. TCRdb re-derived calls from the 5' RACE reads in MiXCR, one entry per CDR3 protein. The data contain some 87,000 distinct CDR3 sequences, roughly 13% of them seen just once; the ten biggest clones take up around 1.1%. Sequenced input: whole blood. Receptors were obtained from an adult who was a healthcare worker with PCR-confirmed SARS-CoV-2 infection or an uninfected control (not recorded which).

This clonotype was picked up many times. The chain carries TRBV20-1 and TRBJ1-1; maybe TRBD1 (5 bases). The CDR3 runs to 13 residues. Germline CDR1 and CDR2: DFQATT and SNEGSKA (reference sequence). Trimming cost V 4 bases and J 5 bases, with 14 bases left between them. The CDR3 here is CSATSGGRTEAFF. DNA of the CDR3: TGCAGTGCTACGTCCGGGGGAAGAACTGAAGCTTTCTTT.

J is TRBJ2-7 and V is TRBV12-3 or TRBV12-4; no clear D gene. The CDR3 totals 13 residues. Trimming pared 5 bases from V and 3 bases from J, leaving 11 bases between. The CDR3 protein is CASSRDKLYEQYF. The CDR3, as DNA: TGTGCCAGCAGTAGGGATAAACTCTACGAGCAGTACTTC.

This clonotype was observed at least ten times. CDR3 sequence (DNA): TGTGCCAGCTCCCCCCCCGGGCCCAATGAGCAGTTCTTC. This gives the protein CASSPPGPNEQFF. The chain links TRBV7-2 to TRBJ2-1; D unresolved. The V gene's germline CDR1 is SGHTA and CDR2 FQGNSA. V was cut by 8 bases and J by 6 bases, with 14 bases left in between. There are 13 residues in the CDR3.

This clonotype appeared a few times. The genes are TRBV2 and TRBJ1-1; 8 bases map to TRBD1. This CDR3 is 15 amino acids long. V gave up 7 bases and J gave up 1 base; unmatched junction bases: 8. Germline V CDR1 and CDR2: SNHLY, FYNNEI. CDR3 in DNA: TGTGCCAGCACTCAGGACAGGGCTGAGAACACTGAAGCTTTCTTT. Amino acids: CASTQDRAENTEAFF. The whole variable domain, filled in from reference TRBV2 and TRBJ1-1, reads EPEVTQTPSHQVTQMGQEVILRCVPISNHLYFYWYRQILGQKVEFLVSFYNNEISEKSEIFDDQFSVERPDGSNFTLKIRSTKLEDSAMYFCASTQDRAENTEAFFGQGTRLTVV.